The 12 T cell receptor beta chains presented below share a single source sample, sequenced in a study of beta chain features in type 1 diabetes. Regarding the study as a whole: When Type 1 diabetes patients were examined, their TCRB CDR3s proved moderately but significantly shorter in all four CD4+ subsets.

These receptors have no identified antigens. The sequenced template was cDNA made from the entire isolated RNA. Clones were sequenced by immunoSEQ multiplex PCR, and TCRdb holds only the in-frame ones, with some missing. This table holds hundreds of thousands of clones, about an eighth found once. Sequencing input: naive CD4+ T cells from blood. The receptors originated from a man aged 18 to 35 with type 1 diabetes.

This clone came up a few times. The chain combines TRBV6-5 with TRBJ1-2; 7 bases agree with TRBD1. V was clipped by 3 bases and J by 6 bases; unmatched bases: 7. CDR3 size: 14 residues. The germline gives CDR1 MNHEY, CDR2 SVGAGI. Here the CDR3 reads CASSYIDRENGYTF. CDR3 DNA sequence: TGTGCCAGCAGTTATATCGACAGGGAGAATGGCTACACCTTC.

The chain links TRBV2 to TRBJ2-1; 7 positions match TRBD1. The CDR3 has 14 amino acids. Trimming removed 3 bases from V and 7 bases from J; junction bases left unmatched: 6. Germline CDR1 and CDR2: SNHLY and FYNNEI. CDR3 sequence reads: CASSEKTGMNEQFF. In nucleotides, the CDR3 is TGTGCCAGCAGTGAGAAGACAGGGATGAATGAGCAGTTCTTC.

This clone came up a few times. This sequence joins TRBV6-5 and TRBJ1-5; D gene unclear. The V end was cut by 4 bases, the J end by 4 bases, with 8 bases between. CDR1 is MNHEY, CDR2 SVGAGI, per germline. The CDR3 runs 13 residues. CDR3 DNA: TGTGCCAGCAGTTGGGCGGTGAATCAGCCCCAGCATTTT. Translating gives CASSWAVNQPQHF.

This clone turned up a few times. Distinct nucleotide sequences in the sample also encode this CDR3. The rearrangement links TRBV28 to TRBJ1-6; no definite D call. The germline V and J ends were trimmed by 6 bases and 0 bases, with 6 bases remaining between them. This CDR3 spans 14 amino acids. CDR1 and CDR2 (germline): MDHEN, SYDVKM. CDR3 loop: CASSLGSYNSPLHF. The CDR3 DNA follows: TGTGCCAGCAGCCTCGGCTCCTATAATTCACCCCTCCACTTT.

A few counts support this clone. The chain employs TRBV5-8 and TRBJ2-6, with D possibly matching TRBD1 (6 bases). This CDR3 is built from 18 residues. Per the germline V gene, CDR1 is SGHTS and CDR2 is YDEGEE. V lost 6 bases and J lost 3, with 22 bases in between. CDR3 residues: CASTFAGTSEFGANVLTF. CDR3 nucleotide sequence: TGTGCCAGCACCTTTGCCGGGACATCAGAATTTGGGGCCAACGTCCTGACTTTC. The full variable domain, its missing parts supplied by reference TRBV5-8 and TRBJ2-6, is EAGVTQSPTHLIKTRGQQATLRCSPISGHTSVYWYQQALGLGLQFLLWYDEGEERNRGNFPPRFSGRQFPNYSSELNVNALELEDSALYLCASTFAGTSEFGANVLTFGAGSRLTVL.

This clone turned up a few times. The chain recombines TRBV5-1 with TRBJ2-1, with D perhaps matching TRBD2 (6 bases). The CDR3 is 16 amino acids. Germline V gives CDR1 SGHRS, CDR2 YFSETQ. Trimming stripped 2 bases from V and 0 bases from J, with 12 bases between. The CDR3 loop is CASSFGGGSSYNEQFF. CDR3 DNA: TGCGCCAGCAGCTTTGGTGGGGGGAGCTCCTACAATGAGCAGTTCTTC.

The table lists this clone with a few counts. This sequence joins TRBV13 and TRBJ2-1; 9 bases agree with TRBD1. The CDR3 runs to 19 residues. CDR1 and CDR2 from the germline V gene are PRHDT and FYEKMQ (reference sequence). The V gene end was trimmed by 5 bases and the J gene end by 0 bases; junction bases not matched to a gene: 14. Here the CDR3 DNA reads TGTGCCAGCAGCCCTAGTCCCGGGACAGGGAAAAGCTCCTACAATGAGCAGTTCTTC. Translation gives CASSPSPGTGKSSYNEQFF.

The V call is TRBV5-1, the J call TRBJ2-5; D unresolved. The CDR3 consists of 13 residues. In germline, CDR1 is SGHRS, CDR2 YFSETQ. Trimming shortened V by 1 base and J by 5 bases, and 9 bases separated the two germline ends. The CDR3 loop reads CASSLYVGETQYF. The CDR3 region has the DNA TGCGCCAGCAGCTTGTATGTCGGGGAGACCCAGTACTTC.

The table lists this clone with a few counts. This chain joins TRBV29-1 and TRBJ2-7; 8 nucleotides agree with TRBD1. The trim removed 7 bases at V and 0 bases at J, leaving 8 bases unmatched. Germline V gene lookup returns CDR1 SQVTM and CDR2 ANQGSEA. The CDR3 has 14 amino acids. In DNA form, the CDR3 reads TGCAGCGGTCGTACAGGGGGGCCCTCCTACGAGCAGTACTTC. It translates to CSGRTGGPSYEQYF.

V and J are TRBV5-1 and TRBJ2-7, with TRBD1 as a possible D gene (5 bases). CDR1 and CDR2 from the germline V gene are SGHRS and YFSETQ. V dropped 1 base and J dropped 3 bases, with 8 bases sitting between them. The CDR3 totals 13 residues. CDR3 nucleotides: TGCGCCAGCAGCTTGTCACAGGTCTACGAGCAGTACTTC. Translated: CASSLSQVYEQYF.

The genes are TRBV28 and TRBJ1-4; maybe TRBD1 (6 bases). CDR3 length equals 15 residues. V was pared by 5 bases and J by 0 bases, with 10 bases between. CDR1 is MDHEN, CDR2 SYDVKM, per germline. This CDR3 reads CASSPTGATNEKLFF. The DNA of the CDR3 is TGTGCCAGCAGTCCGACAGGAGCAACTAATGAAAAACTGTTTTTT. Full variable domain (missing parts from reference TRBV28 and TRBJ1-4): DVKVTQSSRYLVKRTGEKVFLECVQDMDHENMFWYRQDPGLGLRLIYFSYDVKMKEKGDIPEGYSVSREKKERFSLILESASTNQTSMYLCASSPTGATNEKLFFGSGTQLSVL.

The chain uses TRBV4-1 and TRBJ2-7; perhaps D is TRBD1 or TRBD2 (6 bases each). The CDR3 sequence is 13 residues long. V was trimmed by 4 bases and J by 2 bases, leaving 9 bases between them. Germline lookup yields CDR1 MGHRA and CDR2 YSYEKL. The CDR3 loop is CASSRGAAYEQYF. CDR3 nucleotide sequence: TGCGCCAGCAGCCGGGGGGCGGCCTACGAGCAGTACTTC.